This T cell receptor (beta chain) originates from a study of regulatory T cells in long-lasting Graves disease. Points from the study as a whole: Reduced TCR diversity was observed in persistent Graves' patients versus newly diagnosed patients. It was in persistent disease that TRBV28, TRBJ1-2 and TRBJ2-5 were favored. Comparison showed that persistent patients shared more public clonotypes (roughly 2,500) than new patients (approximately 1,000).

The time point: newly diagnosed GD, antithyroid drugs for less than 3 months. Following extraction of RNA from PBMCs, that RNA was used to make the TCR library. V lost 6 bases and J lost 2; bases outside the gene matches: 4. Per germline, CDR1 MNHEY and CDR2 SVGEGT. The CDR3 runs to 15 residues. Building the TCR beta libraries relied on iRepertoire HTBI primers, and CDR3 regions underwent Arm-PCR. TCRdb re-derived calls from the multiplex PCR reads in MiXCR, one entry per CDR3 protein. The sample carries some 350,000 distinct CDR3 sequences, under 20% recorded once. About this clonotype itself: What it recognizes is unknown.

These data are also associated with another study on T cells in Graves' hyperthyroidism and ophthalmopathy. As reported in that work: By a 13 V-J model, ophthalmopathy was set apart from stable hyperthyroidism.

The chain has TRBV6-2 or TRBV6-3 and TRBJ1-2; TRBD1 matches 12 bases. The sample here was peripheral blood mononuclear cells (PBMCs), taken at new diagnosis, from a patient treated with antithyroid drugs. The clonotype originates from a woman between 18 and 30 years old with Graves disease. CDR3 nucleotide sequence: TGTGCCAGCAGGGGACAGGGGGCGGCCAACTATGGCTACACCTTC. It specifies CASRGQGAANYGYTF.